This T cell receptor (beta chain) was observed in a study of cytomegalovirus exposure and HLA in healthy donors. As concerns this clone: The target antigen is unknown.

Study findings and constraints: Per a prior analysis, the majority of TCR beta V segments were productive roughly 87% or roughly 30% of the time. TCR association rates varied by HLA locus in a later analysis, with DRB1 highest and HLA-C lowest. Both high specificity and high sensitivity reportedly marked the classifier's diagnosis of cytomegalovirus status. Listed as cytomegalovirus-associated were over 150 TCR beta chains.

Trimming at V came to 0 bases and at J to 6 bases, leaving 10 bases not matched to a gene. CDR3 length: 17 residues. The germline CDR1 and CDR2 sequences are LNHDA and SQIVND (reference sequence). Amplification used 60 Vbeta primers and 13 Jbeta primers. Sequenced by immunoSEQ multiplex PCR; TCRdb stores in-frame clones only, minus some. In the table there are some 190,000 clones, about 77% of which are singletons. The genes are TRBV19 and TRBJ2-2, with 7 bases fitting TRBD1. The sequenced sample was PBMCs. The receptor's source is a woman in her thirties in good health and CMV-seropositive. CDR3 DNA sequence: TGTGCCAGTAGTATAGAAGCACAGGGGTATAGGGCCGGGGAGCTGTTTTTT. This gives the protein CASSIEAQGYRAGELFF.